The clone carrying this T cell receptor beta chain was recorded a few times. The target antigen is unknown. The data derive from a study of identical twins. TCRdb reanalysed the 5' RACE reads using MiXCR and keeps one entry per CDR3 protein. Here the sample spans approximately 680,000 distinct CDR3 sequences, roughly 7.2% being singletons. Germline loops: CDR1 KGHSH, CDR2 LQKENI. This CDR3 contains 19 residues. The V segment lost 4 bases and the J segment 2 bases; nucleotides outside the gene matches: 14. Study observations and caveats: Abundant cord blood beta clonotypes carried fewer insertions; memory repertoires showed none. Models underestimated out-of-frame TCR alpha sharing in monozygotic twins. Beta out-of-frame sequences showed weaker excess twin sharing.

These same data were also listed under a study on yellow fever vaccine responses in identical twins.

Material for sequencing was PBMCs. The gene calls are TRBV18 and TRBJ2-1, with 10 bases lining up with TRBD1. The receptor comes from a woman under 30 in good health. CDR3 protein: CASSRTPGQGLGAYNEQFF. In nucleotides, the CDR3 is TGTGCCAGCTCACGTACCCCGGGACAGGGGTTAGGTGCCTACAATGAGCAGTTCTTC.